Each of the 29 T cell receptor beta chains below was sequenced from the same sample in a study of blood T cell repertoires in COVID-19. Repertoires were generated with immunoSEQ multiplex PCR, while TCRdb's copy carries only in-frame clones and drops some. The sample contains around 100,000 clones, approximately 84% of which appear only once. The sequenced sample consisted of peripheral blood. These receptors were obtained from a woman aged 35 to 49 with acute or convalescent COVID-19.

CDR3 bases: TGCAGCGCCCTGGGACAGGGTAATGAAAAACTGTTTTTT. Amino acid sequence: CSALGQGNEKLFF. The V gene is TRBV29-1, the J gene TRBJ1-4; 9 nucleotides align to TRBD1. V lost 7 bases and J lost 4; bases outside the gene matches: 4. Per germline, CDR1 SQVTM and CDR2 ANQGSEA. The CDR3 extends over 13 amino acids.

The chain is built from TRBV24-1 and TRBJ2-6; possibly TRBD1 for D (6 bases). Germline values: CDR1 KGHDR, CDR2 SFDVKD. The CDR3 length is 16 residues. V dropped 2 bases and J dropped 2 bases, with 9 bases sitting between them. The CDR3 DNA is TGTGCCACCAGTGATTCACAGGGTACTGGGGCCAACGTCCTGACTTTC. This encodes CATSDSQGTGANVLTF.

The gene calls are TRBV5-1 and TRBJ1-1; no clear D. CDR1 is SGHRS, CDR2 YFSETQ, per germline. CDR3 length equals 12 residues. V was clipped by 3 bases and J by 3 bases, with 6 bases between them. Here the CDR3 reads CASSSGYTEAFF. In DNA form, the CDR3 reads TGCGCCAGCAGCTCGGGGTACACTGAAGCTTTCTTT. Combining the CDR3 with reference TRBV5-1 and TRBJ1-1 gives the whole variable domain KAGVTQTPRYLIKTRGQQVTLSCSPISGHRSVSWYQQTPGQGLQFLFEYFSETQRNKGNFPGRFSGRQFSNSRSEMNVSTLELGDSALYLCASSSGYTEAFFGQGTRLTVV.

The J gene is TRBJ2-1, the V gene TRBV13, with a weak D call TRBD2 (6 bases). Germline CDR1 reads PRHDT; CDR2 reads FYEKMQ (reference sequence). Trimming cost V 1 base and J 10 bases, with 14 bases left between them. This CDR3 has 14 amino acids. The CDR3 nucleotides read TGTGCCAGCAGCTTAGCCCCCGCAACTAGCGAGCAGTTCTTC. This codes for CASSLAPATSEQFF. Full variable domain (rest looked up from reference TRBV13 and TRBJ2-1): AAGVIQSPRHLIKEKRETATLKCYPIPRHDTVYWYQQGPGQDPQFLISFYEKMQSDKGSIPDRFSAQQFSDYHSELNMSSLELGDSALYFCASSLAPATSEQFFGPGTRLTVL.

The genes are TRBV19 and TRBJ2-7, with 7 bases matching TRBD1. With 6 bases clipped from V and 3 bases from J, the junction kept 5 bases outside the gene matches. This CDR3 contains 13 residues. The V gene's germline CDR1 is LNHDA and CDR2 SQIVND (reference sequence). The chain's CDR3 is CASSPGQIYEQYF. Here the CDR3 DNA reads TGTGCCAGTAGCCCGGGACAGATCTACGAGCAGTACTTC.

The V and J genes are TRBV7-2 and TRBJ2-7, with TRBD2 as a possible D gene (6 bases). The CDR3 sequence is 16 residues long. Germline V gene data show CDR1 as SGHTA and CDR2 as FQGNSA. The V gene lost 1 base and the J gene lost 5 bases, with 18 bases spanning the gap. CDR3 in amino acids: CASSLGMGLDTNEQYF. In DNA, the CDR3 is TGTGCCAGCAGCTTAGGAATGGGACTGGATACGAACGAGCAGTACTTC.

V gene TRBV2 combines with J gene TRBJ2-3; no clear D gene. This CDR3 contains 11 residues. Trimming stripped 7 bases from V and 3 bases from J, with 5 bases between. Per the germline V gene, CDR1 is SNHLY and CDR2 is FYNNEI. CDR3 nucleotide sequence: TGTGCCAGCACCCTTACAGATACGCAGTATTTT. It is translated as CASTLTDTQYF.

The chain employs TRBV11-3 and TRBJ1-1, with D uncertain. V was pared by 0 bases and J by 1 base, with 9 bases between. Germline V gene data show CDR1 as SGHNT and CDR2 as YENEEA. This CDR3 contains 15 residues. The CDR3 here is CASSLDGRPNTEAFF. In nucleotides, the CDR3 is TGTGCCAGCAGCTTAGATGGGAGGCCGAACACTGAAGCTTTCTTT.

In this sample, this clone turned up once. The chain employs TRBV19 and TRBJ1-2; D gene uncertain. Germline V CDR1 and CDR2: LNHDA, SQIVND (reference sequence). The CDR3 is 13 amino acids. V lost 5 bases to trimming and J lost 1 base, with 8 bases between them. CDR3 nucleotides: TGTGCCAGTAGTTCAAAAAATAACTATGGCTACACCTTC. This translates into CASSSKNNYGYTF.

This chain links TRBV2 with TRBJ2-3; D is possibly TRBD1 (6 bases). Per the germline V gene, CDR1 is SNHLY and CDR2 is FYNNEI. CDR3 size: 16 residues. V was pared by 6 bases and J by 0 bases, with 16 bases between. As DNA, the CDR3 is TGTGCCAGCAGCTCAGGACAGATCCTTAGCACAGATACGCAGTATTTT. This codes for CASSSGQILSTDTQYF.

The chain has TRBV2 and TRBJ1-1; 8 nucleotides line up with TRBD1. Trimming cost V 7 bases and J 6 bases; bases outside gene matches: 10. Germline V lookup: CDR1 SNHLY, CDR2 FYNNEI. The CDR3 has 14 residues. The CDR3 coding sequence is TGTGCCAGCAACTTCAGGGGGCACCTCTCTGAAGCTTTCTTT. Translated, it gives CASNFRGHLSEAFF.

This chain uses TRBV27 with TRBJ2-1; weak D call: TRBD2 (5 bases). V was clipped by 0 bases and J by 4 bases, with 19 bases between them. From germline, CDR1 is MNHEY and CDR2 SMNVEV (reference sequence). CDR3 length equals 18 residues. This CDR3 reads CASSLSKSGTRRYNEQFF. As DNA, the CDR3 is TGTGCCAGCAGTTTATCAAAATCCGGAACTAGAAGGTACAATGAGCAGTTCTTC.

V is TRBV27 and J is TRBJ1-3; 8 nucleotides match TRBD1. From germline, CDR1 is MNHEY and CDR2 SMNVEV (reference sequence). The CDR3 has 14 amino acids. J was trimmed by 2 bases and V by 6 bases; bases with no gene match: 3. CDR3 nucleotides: TGTGCCAGCAGGACAGGGGATGCTGGAAACACCATATATTTT. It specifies CASRTGDAGNTIYF.

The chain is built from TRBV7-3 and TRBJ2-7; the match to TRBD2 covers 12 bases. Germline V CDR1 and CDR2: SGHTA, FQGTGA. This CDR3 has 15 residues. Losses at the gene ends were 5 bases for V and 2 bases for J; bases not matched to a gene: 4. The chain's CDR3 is CASSIASGGAYEQYF. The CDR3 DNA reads TGTGCCAGCAGCATCGCTAGCGGGGGGGCCTACGAGCAGTACTTC.

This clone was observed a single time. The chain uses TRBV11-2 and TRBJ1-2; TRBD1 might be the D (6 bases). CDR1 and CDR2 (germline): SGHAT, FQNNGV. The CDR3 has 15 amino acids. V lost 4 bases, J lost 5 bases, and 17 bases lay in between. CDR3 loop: CASSSYQGRGYGYTF. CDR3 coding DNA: TGTGCCAGCAGCTCGTACCAGGGGCGCGGGTATGGCTACACCTTC.

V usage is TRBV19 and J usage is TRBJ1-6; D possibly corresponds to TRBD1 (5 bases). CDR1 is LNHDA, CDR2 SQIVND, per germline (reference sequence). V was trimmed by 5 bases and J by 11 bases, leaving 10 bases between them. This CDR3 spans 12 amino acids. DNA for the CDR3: TGTGCCAGTAGTTTGTCGACAGCACCCCTCCACTTT. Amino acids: CASSLSTAPLHF.

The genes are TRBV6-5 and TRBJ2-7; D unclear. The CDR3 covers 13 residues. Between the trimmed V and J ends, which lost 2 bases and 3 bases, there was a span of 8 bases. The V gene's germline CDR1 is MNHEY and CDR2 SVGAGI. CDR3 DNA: TGTGCCAGCAGTTACGCCCCGGGCTACGAGCAGTACTTC. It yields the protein CASSYAPGYEQYF.

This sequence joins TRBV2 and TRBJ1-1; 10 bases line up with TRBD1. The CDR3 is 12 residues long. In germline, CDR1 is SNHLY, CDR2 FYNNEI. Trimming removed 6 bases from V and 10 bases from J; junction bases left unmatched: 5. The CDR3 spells CASREGTGVAFF. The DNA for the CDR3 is TGTGCCAGCAGGGAGGGGACAGGGGTAGCTTTCTTT.

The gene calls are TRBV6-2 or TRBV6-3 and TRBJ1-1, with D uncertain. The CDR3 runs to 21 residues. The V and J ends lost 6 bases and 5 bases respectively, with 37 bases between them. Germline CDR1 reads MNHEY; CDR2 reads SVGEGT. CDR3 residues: CASSNPRGNLRRRMRGTEAFF. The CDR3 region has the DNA TGTGCCAGCAGCAACCCTCGAGGGAATCTCAGAAGACGGATGCGAGGGACTGAAGCTTTCTTT.

CDR3: CAIRDGGSGNTIYF. The CDR3 DNA is TGTGCCATCAGAGACGGAGGCTCTGGAAACACCATATATTTT. This sequence joins TRBV10-3 and TRBJ1-3; D unresolved. This CDR3 region has 14 residues. From germline, CDR1 is ENHRY and CDR2 SYGVKD. The V end lost 6 bases, the J end lost 0 bases, and 9 bases lay between the germline ends.

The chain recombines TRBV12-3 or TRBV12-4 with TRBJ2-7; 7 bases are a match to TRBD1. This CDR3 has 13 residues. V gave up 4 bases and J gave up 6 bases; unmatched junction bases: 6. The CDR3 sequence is CASSYGQAGEQYF. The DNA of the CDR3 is TGTGCCAGCAGTTACGGACAGGCAGGCGAGCAGTACTTC.

Written as DNA, the CDR3 is TGTGCCACCAGCAGTGGACAGGGTTCCTATAATTCACCCCTCCACTTT. Encoded protein: CATSSGQGSYNSPLHF. This rearrangement joins TRBV15 to TRBJ1-6, with 8 nucleotides matching TRBD1. Germline assignment: CDR1 LNHNV and CDR2 YYDKDF (reference sequence). CDR3 length: 16 amino acids. V lost 3 bases, J lost 1 base, and 2 bases stayed unmatched.

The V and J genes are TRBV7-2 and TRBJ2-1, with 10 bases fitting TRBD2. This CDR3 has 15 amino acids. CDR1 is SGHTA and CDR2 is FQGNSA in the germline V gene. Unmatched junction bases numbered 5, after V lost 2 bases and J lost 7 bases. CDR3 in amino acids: CASSLIAGGWNEQFF. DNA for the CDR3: TGTGCCAGCAGCTTAATAGCGGGGGGCTGGAATGAGCAGTTCTTC.

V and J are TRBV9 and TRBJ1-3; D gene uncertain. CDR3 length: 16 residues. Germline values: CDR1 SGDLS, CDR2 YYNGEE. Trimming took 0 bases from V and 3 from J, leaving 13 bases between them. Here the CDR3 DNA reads TGTGCCAGCAGCGTAGGTCCGGGAGTGTATGGAAACACCATATATTTT. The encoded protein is CASSVGPGVYGNTIYF.

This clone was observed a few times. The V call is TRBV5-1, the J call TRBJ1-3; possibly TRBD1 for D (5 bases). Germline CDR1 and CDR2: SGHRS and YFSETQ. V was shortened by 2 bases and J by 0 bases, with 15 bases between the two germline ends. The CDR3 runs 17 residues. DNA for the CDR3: TGCGCCAGCAGCTTAGGGGATCAGCCCCACTCTGGAAACACCATATATTTT. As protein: CASSLGDQPHSGNTIYF. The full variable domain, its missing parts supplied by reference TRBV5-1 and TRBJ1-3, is KAGVTQTPRYLIKTRGQQVTLSCSPISGHRSVSWYQQTPGQGLQFLFEYFSETQRNKGNFPGRFSGRQFSNSRSEMNVSTLELGDSALYLCASSLGDQPHSGNTIYFGEGSWLTVV.

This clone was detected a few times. Here the CDR3 DNA reads TGTGCCAGCCGGGACAACTTACGGGAGCAGTACTTC. This sequence encodes CASRDNLREQYF. The chain combines TRBV7-9 with TRBJ2-7; tentative D call: TRBD1 (6 bases). Trimming shortened V by 8 bases and J by 7 bases, and 15 bases separated the two germline ends. Germline V CDR1 and CDR2: SEHNR, FQNEAQ (reference sequence). The CDR3 is 12 amino acids.

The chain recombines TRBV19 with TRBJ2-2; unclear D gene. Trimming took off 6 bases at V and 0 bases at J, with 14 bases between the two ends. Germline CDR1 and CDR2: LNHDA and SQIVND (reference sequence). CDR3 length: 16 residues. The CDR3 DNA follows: TGTGCCAGTAGGACATCGTGGCAGGCGAACACCGGGGAGCTGTTTTTT. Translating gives CASRTSWQANTGELFF. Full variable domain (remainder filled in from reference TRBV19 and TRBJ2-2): DGGITQSPKYLFRKEGQNVTLSCEQNLNHDAMYWYRQDPGQGLRLIYYSQIVNDFQKGDIAEGYSVSREKKESFPLTVTSAQKNPTAFYLCASRTSWQANTGELFFGEGSRLTVL.

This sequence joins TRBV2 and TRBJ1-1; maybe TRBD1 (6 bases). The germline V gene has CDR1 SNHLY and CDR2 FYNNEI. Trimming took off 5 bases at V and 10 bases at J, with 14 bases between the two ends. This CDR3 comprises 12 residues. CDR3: CASSPRQERAFF. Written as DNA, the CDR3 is TGTGCCAGCAGTCCGCGACAGGAGAGAGCTTTCTTT.

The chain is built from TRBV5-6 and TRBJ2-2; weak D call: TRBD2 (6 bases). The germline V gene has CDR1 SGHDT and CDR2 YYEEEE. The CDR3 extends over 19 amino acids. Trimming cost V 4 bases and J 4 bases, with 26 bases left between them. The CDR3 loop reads CASSLRRSGTAGGTGELFF. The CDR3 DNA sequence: TGTGCCAGCAGCCTAAGGAGATCTGGGACTGCGGGTGGCACCGGGGAGCTGTTTTTT.